This is a list of T cell receptor beta chains from one sample in a study of T cell repertoires in cytomegalovirus infection. Each CDR3 protein gets one entry after TCRdb re-called the reads with MiXCR. This sample has some 800,000 distinct CDR3 sequences, with about 30% found just once. Their antigens remain unidentified. The sample was cultured CD8+ T cells from PBMCs, taken from culture after CMV antigen stimulation. Every receptor here comes from a human donor in good health (CMV status not recorded). Some clones in this sample may be carry-over from other donors' samples. CDR3s leave out the opening cysteine and the closing phenylalanine or tryptophan. Each record gives: clone size, J gene, V gene, CDR3 protein. Clone size is shown for a subset of rows, as once, few, many or a class of expanded clone.

>many|TRBJ2-2|TRBV20-1
SARDHLGDAYTGELF
>few|TRBJ2-7|TRBV7-9
ASSSLPGEQY
>NA|TRBJ2-1|TRBV12-3/TRBV12-4
ASSSQDLGLDNEQF
>NA|TRBJ2-3|TRBV4-1
ASSQIGGDTQY
>NA|TRBJ1-5|TRBV7-9
ASSLDDHSNQPQH
>many|TRBJ1-1|TRBV27
ASSLSTPPGNTEAF
>few|TRBJ2-1|TRBV7-9
ASSSSDRYNEQF
>NA|TRBJ2-3|TRBV20-1
SASGLAGAVSLGLSTDTQY
>NA|TRBJ1-2|TRBV19
ASGQGTFINGYT
>few|TRBJ1-1|TRBV7-9
ASSGGGTAKTEAF
>few|TRBJ2-2|TRBV3-1
ASSLRPPLRSDTGELF
>NA|TRBJ1-2|TRBV2
ASSFQKGQGYGYT
>few|TRBJ2-2|TRBV6-1
ASNQGLNTGELF
>NA|TRBJ1-2|TRBV12-3/TRBV12-4
ASSSEHHHGYT
>NA|TRBJ1-4|TRBV7-3
ASSPPGTEEKLF
>NA|TRBJ1-4|TRBV7-9
ASSPPRGAVF
>NA|TRBJ1-2|TRBV12-3/TRBV12-4
ASSQSYREANYGYT
>many|TRBJ2-5|TRBV4-2
ASSQDRGRNAVRTQY
>NA|TRBJ1-2|TRBV6-5
ASSYNQGQMGYGYT
>NA|TRBJ1-1|TRBV6-1
ASTLRNTEAF
>few|TRBJ1-5|TRBV20-1
SAIRGNQPQH
>few|TRBJ2-5|TRBV4-1
ASSPHNRGQETQY
>many|TRBJ1-5|TRBV7-2
ASSLGTGPNQPQH
>few|TRBJ2-5|TRBV9
ASSVGFSGALQETQY
>many|TRBJ1-1|TRBV12-3/TRBV12-4
ASSSTRVNTEAF
>NA|TRBJ1-1|TRBV12-3/TRBV12-4
ASFLQGTEAF
>few|TRBJ1-5|TRBV6-1
ASSDQGLNQPQH
>NA|TRBJ2-2|TRBV10-3
AISASGTGNTGELF
>many|TRBJ2-7|TRBV7-9
ASSQGRSYEQY